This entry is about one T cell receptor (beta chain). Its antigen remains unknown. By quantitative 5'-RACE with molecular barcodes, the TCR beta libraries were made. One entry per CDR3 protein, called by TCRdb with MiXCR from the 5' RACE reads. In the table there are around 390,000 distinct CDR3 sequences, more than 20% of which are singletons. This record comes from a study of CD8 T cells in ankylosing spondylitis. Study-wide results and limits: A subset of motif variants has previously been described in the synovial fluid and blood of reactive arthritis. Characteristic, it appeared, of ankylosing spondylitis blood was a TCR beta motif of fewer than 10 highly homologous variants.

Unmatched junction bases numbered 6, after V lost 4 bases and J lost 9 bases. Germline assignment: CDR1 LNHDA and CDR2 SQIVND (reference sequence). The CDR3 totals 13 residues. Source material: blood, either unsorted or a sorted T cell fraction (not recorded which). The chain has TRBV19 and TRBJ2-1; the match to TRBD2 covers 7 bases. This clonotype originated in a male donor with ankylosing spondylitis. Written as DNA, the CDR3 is TGTGCCAGTAGTAGCGGGAGTCTTGGTGAGCAGTTCTTC. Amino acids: CASSSGSLGEQFF.